The rows below give T cell receptor beta chains drawn from one sample of a study of PD-L1 blockade in urothelial cancer. Generated by immunoSEQ multiplex PCR, the TCRdb table keeps only in-frame clones and is missing some. The sample lists some 52,000 clones, about 75% occurring once. Specimen: PBMCs, collected around atezolizumab (anti-PD-L1) treatment. These TCRs come from a man between 65 and 85 years old with urothelial cancer. CDR3s include the opening cysteine and the closing phenylalanine or tryptophan. A D gene is named only where the DNA matches it firmly. Clone size appears in some rows only: once, few, many, or a class for an expanded clone.

d_gene: NA
abundance: NA
j_gene: TRBJ2-5
len: 15
v_gene: TRBV7-9
CDR3nt: TGTGCCAGCAGCTTAGTAGGACAGCTGCAAGAGACCCAGTACTTC
CDR3aa: CASSLVGQLQETQYF

d_gene: TRBD2
abundance: NA
j_gene: TRBJ2-1
len: 14
v_gene: TRBV5-1
CDR3nt: TGCGCCACCCGGAGCGGGGGGGCCGGGGATGAGCAGTTCTTC
CDR3aa: CATRSGGAGDEQFF

d_gene: TRBD2
abundance: NA
j_gene: TRBJ2-7
len: 13
v_gene: TRBV9
CDR3nt: TGTGCCAGCAGCTTCAGACTAGCGGGGGAGCAGTACTTC
CDR3aa: CASSFRLAGEQYF

d_gene: TRBD1
abundance: NA
j_gene: TRBJ1-2
len: 16
v_gene: TRBV5-4
CDR3nt: TGTGCCAGCAGCTTCGGACAGGGGAGACTAGGCTATGGCTACACCTTC
CDR3aa: CASSFGQGRLGYGYTF

d_gene: NA
abundance: few
j_gene: TRBJ1-1
len: 14
v_gene: TRBV5-1
CDR3nt: TGCGCCAGCAAGAGGGATCCGGGGAACACTGAAGCTTTCTTT
CDR3aa: CASKRDPGNTEAFF

d_gene: NA
abundance: few
j_gene: TRBJ2-7
len: 15
v_gene: TRBV28
CDR3nt: TGTGCCAGCAGTTTAGCGCAGGGGAATACCTACGAGCAGTACTTC
CDR3aa: CASSLAQGNTYEQYF

d_gene: TRBD1
abundance: NA
j_gene: TRBJ2-2
len: 14
v_gene: TRBV6-5
CDR3nt: TGTGCCAGCAGAGGGACAGGGAACACCGGGGAGCTGTTTTTT
CDR3aa: CASRGTGNTGELFF

d_gene: TRBD1
abundance: once
j_gene: TRBJ1-1
len: 18
v_gene: TRBV10-3
CDR3nt: TGTGCCATCAGTGAGAAAGGAAGTGGGACAGGGAGGAACACTGAAGCTTTCTTT
CDR3aa: CAISEKGSGTGRNTEAFF

d_gene: NA
abundance: NA
j_gene: TRBJ1-1
len: 13
v_gene: TRBV2
CDR3nt: TGTGCCAGCAGTGTGGACTTGAACACTGAAGCTTTCTTT
CDR3aa: CASSVDLNTEAFF

d_gene: TRBD2
abundance: NA
j_gene: TRBJ2-1
len: 16
v_gene: TRBV9
CDR3nt: TGTGTCAGCAGCTATACAACTAGCGGGAGGGACAATGAGCAGTTCTTC
CDR3aa: CVSSYTTSGRDNEQFF

d_gene: NA
abundance: many
j_gene: TRBJ1-1
len: 14
v_gene: TRBV10-3
CDR3nt: TGTGCCATCTCGGGGGGGGCGGGGAACACTGAAGCTTTCTTT
CDR3aa: CAISGGAGNTEAFF

d_gene: TRBD2
abundance: NA
j_gene: TRBJ2-1
len: 16
v_gene: TRBV11-3
CDR3nt: TGTGCCAGCAGCTTAGGGGGACTACCCACCTACAATGAGCAGTTCTTC
CDR3aa: CASSLGGLPTYNEQFF

d_gene: TRBD1
abundance: NA
j_gene: TRBJ1-1
len: 13
v_gene: TRBV6-6
CDR3nt: TGTGCCAGCAGTAGAGTTCAGGGGGGTGAAGCTTTCTTT
CDR3aa: CASSRVQGGEAFF

d_gene: TRBD1
abundance: few
j_gene: TRBJ1-5
len: 14
v_gene: TRBV5-6
CDR3nt: TGTGCCAGCTCTTTCGGGACAGGGAATCAGCCCCAGCATTTT
CDR3aa: CASSFGTGNQPQHF

d_gene: TRBD2
abundance: large
j_gene: TRBJ2-7
len: 16
v_gene: TRBV9
CDR3nt: TGTGCCAGCAGCCCCCGTTCGGGACTAGCGGGAGTCGAGCAGTACTTC
CDR3aa: CASSPRSGLAGVEQYF

d_gene: NA
abundance: NA
j_gene: TRBJ1-5
len: 12
v_gene: TRBV15
CDR3nt: TGTGCCACCGGGGGGAGCGGCCAGCCCCAGCATTTT
CDR3aa: CATGGSGQPQHF

d_gene: NA
abundance: NA
j_gene: TRBJ2-5
len: 13
v_gene: TRBV28
CDR3nt: TGTGCCAGCATACAAGGGACAACAAAGACCCAGTACTTC
CDR3aa: CASIQGTTKTQYF

d_gene: TRBD2
abundance: NA
j_gene: TRBJ2-5
len: 16
v_gene: TRBV9
CDR3nt: TGTGCCAGCAGCGTAGGGCTAGCGGGGCCACAAGAGACCCAGTACTTC
CDR3aa: CASSVGLAGPQETQYF

d_gene: NA
abundance: NA
j_gene: TRBJ1-1
len: 14
v_gene: TRBV10-3
CDR3nt: TGTGCCATCAGTGACGCACAGGGAAACACTGAAGCTTTCTTT
CDR3aa: CAISDAQGNTEAFF

d_gene: TRBD1
abundance: NA
j_gene: TRBJ1-2
len: 15
v_gene: TRBV6-6
CDR3nt: TGTGCCAGCAGTTACGCTCCGGGACAGGGTTCTGGCTACACCTTC
CDR3aa: CASSYAPGQGSGYTF

d_gene: TRBD1
abundance: NA
j_gene: TRBJ1-4
len: 16
v_gene: TRBV5-6
CDR3nt: TGTGCCAGCAGCTCCCACGGCAGGGGGCGGAAAGAAAAACTGTTTTTT
CDR3aa: CASSSHGRGRKEKLFF

d_gene: NA
abundance: NA
j_gene: TRBJ2-7
len: 14
v_gene: TRBV6-1
CDR3nt: TGTGCCAGCAGTGAAGCCCGAGGTACCTACGAGCAGTACTTC
CDR3aa: CASSEARGTYEQYF

d_gene: TRBD1
abundance: NA
j_gene: TRBJ1-1
len: 15
v_gene: TRBV7-2
CDR3nt: TGTGCCAGCAGCTTAGGCCCCGGACAGGGGGGTGAAGCTTTCTTT
CDR3aa: CASSLGPGQGGEAFF

d_gene: TRBD2
abundance: NA
j_gene: TRBJ2-3
len: 16
v_gene: TRBV10-3
CDR3nt: TGTGCCATCAGTGAGTCTTTAGCGGGGGGGGCAGATACGCAGTATTTT
CDR3aa: CAISESLAGGADTQYF

d_gene: NA
abundance: NA
j_gene: TRBJ2-7
len: 15
v_gene: TRBV11-1
CDR3nt: TGTGCCAGCACCCCCGGCGGGACGAGCTCCTACGAGCAGTACTTC
CDR3aa: CASTPGGTSSYEQYF

d_gene: NA
abundance: once
j_gene: TRBJ1-5
len: 14
v_gene: TRBV18
CDR3nt: TGTGCCAGCTCACCGGGGCGGTTCAATCAGCCCCAGCATTTT
CDR3aa: CASSPGRFNQPQHF

d_gene: NA
abundance: NA
j_gene: TRBJ1-2
len: 13
v_gene: TRBV7-8
CDR3nt: TGTGCCAGCAGCTTAGGAGGGAGTGCGGGCTACACCTTC
CDR3aa: CASSLGGSAGYTF

d_gene: NA
abundance: NA
j_gene: TRBJ1-4
len: 14
v_gene: TRBV10-1
CDR3nt: TGCGCCAGCAGTGAGGGGGCAAGGGGGGAAAAACTGTTTTTT
CDR3aa: CASSEGARGEKLFF

d_gene: NA
abundance: few
j_gene: TRBJ2-7
len: 15
v_gene: TRBV27
CDR3nt: TGTGCCAGCAGTTTATCGGGGAGAATCACCTACGAGCAGTACTTC
CDR3aa: CASSLSGRITYEQYF

d_gene: NA
abundance: NA
j_gene: TRBJ1-2
len: 13
v_gene: TRBV28
CDR3nt: TGTGCCAGCAGGGGAGGGGGTACCTATGGCTACACCTTC
CDR3aa: CASRGGGTYGYTF

d_gene: NA
abundance: once
j_gene: TRBJ1-4
len: 17
v_gene: TRBV9
CDR3nt: TGTGCCAGCAGCGTAGGCAGGGGCCAGAGGGATGGTGAAAAACTGTTTTTT
CDR3aa: CASSVGRGQRDGEKLFF

d_gene: NA
abundance: NA
j_gene: TRBJ2-2
len: 14
v_gene: TRBV2
CDR3nt: TGTGCCAGCATCGGGCGGGGACACACCGGGGAGCTGTTTTTT
CDR3aa: CASIGRGHTGELFF

d_gene: NA
abundance: NA
j_gene: TRBJ1-1
len: 18
v_gene: TRBV4-3
CDR3nt: TGCGCCAGCAGCCAAGATCGAGTCATAGGCGGGGTTTGGTCTGAAGCTTTCTTT
CDR3aa: CASSQDRVIGGVWSEAFF

d_gene: NA
abundance: NA
j_gene: TRBJ1-5
len: 15
v_gene: TRBV6-1
CDR3nt: TGTGCCAGCAGTGAGAATAACTATAGCAATCAGCCCCAGCATTTT
CDR3aa: CASSENNYSNQPQHF

d_gene: TRBD2
abundance: NA
j_gene: TRBJ2-7
len: 15
v_gene: TRBV2
CDR3nt: TGTGCCAGCGGGACTAGCGGTTCAGGTCTCAACGAGCAGTACTTC
CDR3aa: CASGTSGSGLNEQYF

d_gene: NA
abundance: NA
j_gene: TRBJ1-5
len: 14
v_gene: TRBV7-2
CDR3nt: TGTGCCAGCAGCCAGGGGACGGGAAATCAGCCCCAGCATTTT
CDR3aa: CASSQGTGNQPQHF

d_gene: TRBD1
abundance: NA
j_gene: TRBJ1-4
len: 14
v_gene: TRBV27
CDR3nt: TGTGCCAGCAGTTTAGACAGGGGTAATGAAAAACTGTTTTTT
CDR3aa: CASSLDRGNEKLFF

d_gene: NA
abundance: NA
j_gene: TRBJ2-1
len: 16
v_gene: TRBV28
CDR3nt: TGTGCCAGCAGTTCCCGAGGTAGCGCCACGGCGAATGAGCAGTTCTTC
CDR3aa: CASSSRGSATANEQFF

d_gene: TRBD1
abundance: NA
j_gene: TRBJ2-3
len: 19
v_gene: TRBV28
CDR3nt: TGTGCCAGCAGTCGGGTTTATTGGGGGACAGGGGGCGCCCCAGATACGCAGTATTTT
CDR3aa: CASSRVYWGTGGAPDTQYF

d_gene: NA
abundance: few
j_gene: TRBJ1-2
len: 16
v_gene: TRBV9
CDR3nt: TGTGCCAGCAGCGTAGGGGGGGGCGGAACGAACTATGGCTACACCTTC
CDR3aa: CASSVGGGGTNYGYTF